This T cell receptor beta chain derives from a study of T-cell memory formation after mild COVID-19. Study context: TCR clustering was largely donor specific.

5'RACE primed at constant segments yielded TCR alpha and TCR beta cDNA libraries bearing sample barcodes and UMIs. TCRdb re-derived calls from the 5' RACE reads in MiXCR, one entry per CDR3 protein. The sample has about 400,000 distinct CDR3 sequences; under 25% are singletons. V was clipped by 3 bases and J by 0 bases; unmatched bases: 1. In germline, CDR1 is MNHEY, CDR2 SVGAGI. This CDR3 comprises 15 residues. The sample comprised PBMCs or a T cell subset sorted from them (not recorded which). The sequence was collected from an adult woman who had mild COVID-19 (a few samples of this study predate the infection). Cell type and time point are not known. This chain joins TRBV6-5 and TRBJ1-3; 8 positions match TRBD1. The CDR3 DNA sequence: TGTGCCAGCAGTTATGACAGGGGCTCTGGAAACACCATATATTTT. Its translation: CASSYDRGSGNTIYF.